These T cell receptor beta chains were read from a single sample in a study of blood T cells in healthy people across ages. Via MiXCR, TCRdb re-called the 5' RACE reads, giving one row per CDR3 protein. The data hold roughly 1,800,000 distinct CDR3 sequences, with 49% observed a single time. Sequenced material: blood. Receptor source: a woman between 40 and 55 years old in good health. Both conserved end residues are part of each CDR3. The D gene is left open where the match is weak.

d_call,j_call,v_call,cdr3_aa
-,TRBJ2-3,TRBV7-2,CASSLDGGTTFSTDTQYF
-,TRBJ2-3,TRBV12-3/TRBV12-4,CASSLDQAAASTDTQYF
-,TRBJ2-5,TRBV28,CASSSPPVQETQYF
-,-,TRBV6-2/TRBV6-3,CASSKDGGEQYF
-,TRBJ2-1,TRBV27,CASSLSMTDNEQFF
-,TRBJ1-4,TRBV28,CASTPLRESNEKLFF
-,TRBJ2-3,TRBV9,CASSVGYGTDAQYF
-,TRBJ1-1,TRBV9,CASSVLGARAEAFF
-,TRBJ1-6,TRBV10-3,CAISESSRVNSPLHF
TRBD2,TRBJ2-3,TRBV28,CASRAGAESTDTQYF
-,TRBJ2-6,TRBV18,CASSPRRVYGANVLTF
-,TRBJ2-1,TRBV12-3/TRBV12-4,CASTLDGTDYNEQFF
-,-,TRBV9,CASSVEDSSYNEQYF
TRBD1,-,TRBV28,CASSSPLGQGRFYEQYF
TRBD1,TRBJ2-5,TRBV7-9,CASSSFRGGTGDGETQYF
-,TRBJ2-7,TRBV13,CASSSTESGLFYEQYF
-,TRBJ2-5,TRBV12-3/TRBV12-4,CASSIMTRETQYF
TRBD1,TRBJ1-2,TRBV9,CASSVAATTGVYGYTF
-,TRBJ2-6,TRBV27,CASSPVKGGSGANVLTF
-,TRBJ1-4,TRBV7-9,CASSSGEGVDEKLFF
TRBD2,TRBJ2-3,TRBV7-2,CASSFLRGGTDTQYF
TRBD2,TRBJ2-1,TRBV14,CASSQGLARVDEQFF
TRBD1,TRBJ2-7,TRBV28,CASSSPTTGQTYEQYF
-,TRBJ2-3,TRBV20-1,CSARKPGLPSTDTQYF
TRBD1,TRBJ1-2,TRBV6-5,CASSSRTGQQSYGYTF
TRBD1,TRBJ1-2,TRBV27,CASSLGQLNYGYTF
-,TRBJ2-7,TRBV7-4,CAINRDNYEQYF
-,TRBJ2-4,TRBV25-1,CASSPGYIAKNIQYF
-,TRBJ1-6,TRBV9,CASSVGTGGNNSPLHF
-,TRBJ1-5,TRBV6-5,CASRSLIRDPTQHF
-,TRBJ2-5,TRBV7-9,CASMLTRSGVGETQYF
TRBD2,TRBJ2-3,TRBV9,CASSIAGDGTDTQYF
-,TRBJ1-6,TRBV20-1,CSASATVGTTSPLHF
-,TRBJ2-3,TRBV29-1,CSVKPLVGTQYF
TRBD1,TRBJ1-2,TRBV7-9,CASSLRLQGISGGYTF
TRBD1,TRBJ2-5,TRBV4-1,CASSRGQGVYQETQYF
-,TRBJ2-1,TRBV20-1,CSARDHWRDEQFF
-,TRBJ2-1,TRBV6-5,CASSWPSDSFFSYNEQFF
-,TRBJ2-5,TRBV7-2,CASSTNWQETQYF
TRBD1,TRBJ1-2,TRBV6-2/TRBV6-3,CASSPQAQGARYGYTF
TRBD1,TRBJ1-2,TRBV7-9,CASSPRDRSYGYTF
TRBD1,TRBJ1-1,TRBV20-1,CSADGTGGYTEAFF
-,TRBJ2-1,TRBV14,CASSRITRGEQFF
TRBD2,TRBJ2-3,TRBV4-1,CASSQKAGDTDTQYF
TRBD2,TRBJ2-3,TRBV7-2,CASKMRAGATDTQYF
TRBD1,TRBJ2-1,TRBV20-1,CSARSPDRGQFNEQFF